Given below is one T cell receptor beta chain in context. Its antigen has not been determined. Nothing much larger sits one base from this clone, and base qualities are not available. The data derive from a study of blood T cells in healthy people across ages (dated by TCRdb to between 2014 and 2016). Study-wide context: In model experiments, roughly one uniquely barcoded TCR beta cDNA molecule per two T cells was captured by template switching. For two donors (one aged 18 to 29 and one aged 80 or older), the study analyzed two additional independent replicas of 1 million unique cDNA reads from the same blood draw. Donors were grouped into four age groups: young (average about 15 years), middle-aged (around 39), aged (approximately 58) and long-lived (about 89). To track age-related changes in TCR beta repertoire diversity, the study relied on deep sequencing normalized with unique cDNA molecular identifiers. Points the paper makes about the study in general: Because the CMV infection status of the donors was unknown, age-related changes in expanded clonotypes may potentially have been confounded. As age increased, observed TCR beta diversity per million T cells dropped in a roughly linear way, and a significant reduction was already evident by age around 41. Compared with the aged group, more naive CD4+ T cells, fewer expanded clones and increased TCR diversity were shown by the long-lived group, suggesting age selection. Since profiling was done on bulk unsorted PBMCs, naive and antigen-experienced compartments could not be conclusively compared. Estimates of total diversity from one million sequenced T cells were regarded as lower bounds and underestimates. Observed TCR beta diversity correlated strongly with the percentage of naive T cells measured by flow cytometry.

Libraries were built with 5' RACE. Sequencing was performed on an Illumina HiSeq 2500. A second about 7 to 11 cycle PCR used a sample-barcoded 5' primer and a J-beta primer mix. A template-switch 5' adaptor carrying 12 random nucleotides introduced a unique molecular identifier onto each TCR beta cDNA molecule. Each sample yielded at least 3 million CDR3-containing paired-end reads. The Mint cDNA synthesis kit, primed by a TRBC-specific oligonucleotide, was used to synthesize first-strand cDNA from all RNA. Following uracil-DNA glycosylase treatment, a first 18-cycle PCR with universal primers M1SS and BC2_uni_R was performed on all cDNA. Per the original workflow: Each sample was normalized by randomly selecting 1 million high-quality reads, each carrying a distinct molecular identifier. Reads with shared molecular identifiers were discarded instead of being binned into consensus sequences. CDR3 identification, clonotype clustering and error correction used MiTCR with a Q25 quality threshold and the strictest error-elimination algorithm. Lower-bound total TCR beta diversity was estimated with a nonparametric unseen species model using Euler transformation. TCRdb reworked the public reads: Q25 trimming with fastp, MiXCR clone assembly, productive beta chains retained. Identical CDR3 proteins give one entry, which carries the most common genes and DNA. TCRdb, rather than the study authors, made the V and J calls. This sample holds around 800,000 distinct CDR3 sequences; around 25% were observed only once. The ten top clones hold around 3% of the sample.

Systemically healthy Caucasian individuals from Russia, around 38 in total and aged about 6 to 90 years, were included as donors. About 9.1 milliliters of peripheral blood were collected from each donor into EDTA-treated Vacutainer tubes. Ficoll-Paque density-gradient centrifugation was used to isolate PBMCs, with at least 7 million per sample. Trizol reagent was used to extract total RNA from PBMCs, with at least 5.5 micrograms per sample. Naive CD45RAhigh/CD27high T cell percentages were measured by flow cytometry on a PBMC aliquot from every donor. Via the germline V gene, CDR1 is KGHSY and CDR2 FQNENV. From the cysteine up to the phenylalanine, the CDR3 has a length of 12 residues. The kept DNA is CDR3 alone, 36 bases in frame from the first base. Trimming removed 1 base from V and 9 bases from J, leaving 7 bases between the germline ends. The same data also went into a second study, on T cells of mothers and their children. The other study reports the following: Donors were nine systemically healthy Caucasian individuals: three mothers and their six children. cDNA synthesis used all of the extracted RNA, with roughly 1.5 ug of RNA in each 15 ul reaction. In the second PCR, the M1S primer added sample barcodes and 2-4 random nucleotides. Each mother yielded over 8.5 million TCR beta CDR3 reads and each child 2.5 million to 3 million reads. Thymic selection shapes the output of TCR recombination in a similar way in related and unrelated pairs, and inherited differences have a minor effect. Normalized repertoire overlap was always slightly but never significantly higher in related than unrelated mother-child pairs. No persistent microchimeric T cell clones were found, with a detection sensitivity of approximately 100 clones per million clonotypes. Deep NGS was used in the study to compare the TCR beta repertoires of mothers and children and to look for features that separate related mother-child pairs from unrelated individuals. The mean age was about 37 +/- 4 years for the mothers and approximately 11 +/- 4 years for the children. Libraries were sequenced on Illumina HiSeq 2000 with 100+100 nt paired-end reads after adapter ligation with NEBNext reagents. To prevent cross-contamination, the mother and child libraries were prepared one month apart and sequenced in separate runs. Each donor had between roughly 450,000 and 2,100,000 distinct TCR beta clonotypes identified. Naive TCR beta clonotypes were estimated from low-frequency clonotypes matched to each donor's FACS-determined naive share, without sorting.

In this chain, TRBV16 is recombined with TRBJ2-1; no D gene can be assigned with confidence. This TCR was recovered from a boy younger than 18 in good health. Material for sequencing was blood. In nucleotide form, the sequence is TGTGCCAGCAGCCAATTTGTCGGTGAGCAGTTCTTC. The resulting protein is CASSQFVGEQFF.